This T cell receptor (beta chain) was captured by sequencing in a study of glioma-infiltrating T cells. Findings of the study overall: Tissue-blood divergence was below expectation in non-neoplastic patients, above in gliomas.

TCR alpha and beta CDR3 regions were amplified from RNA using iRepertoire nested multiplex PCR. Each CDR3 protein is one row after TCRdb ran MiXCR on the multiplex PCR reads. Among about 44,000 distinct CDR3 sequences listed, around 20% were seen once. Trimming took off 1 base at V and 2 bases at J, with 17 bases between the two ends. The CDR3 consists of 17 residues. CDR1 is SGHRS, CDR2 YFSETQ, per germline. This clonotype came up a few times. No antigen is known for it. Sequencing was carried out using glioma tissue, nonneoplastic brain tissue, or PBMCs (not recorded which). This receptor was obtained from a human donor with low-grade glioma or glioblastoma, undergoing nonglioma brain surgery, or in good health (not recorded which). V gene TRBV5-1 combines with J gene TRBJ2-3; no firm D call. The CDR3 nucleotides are TGCGCCAGCAGCTTGAGGCAGCTTATGCATAACACAGATACGCAGTATTTT. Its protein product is CASSLRQLMHNTDTQYF.